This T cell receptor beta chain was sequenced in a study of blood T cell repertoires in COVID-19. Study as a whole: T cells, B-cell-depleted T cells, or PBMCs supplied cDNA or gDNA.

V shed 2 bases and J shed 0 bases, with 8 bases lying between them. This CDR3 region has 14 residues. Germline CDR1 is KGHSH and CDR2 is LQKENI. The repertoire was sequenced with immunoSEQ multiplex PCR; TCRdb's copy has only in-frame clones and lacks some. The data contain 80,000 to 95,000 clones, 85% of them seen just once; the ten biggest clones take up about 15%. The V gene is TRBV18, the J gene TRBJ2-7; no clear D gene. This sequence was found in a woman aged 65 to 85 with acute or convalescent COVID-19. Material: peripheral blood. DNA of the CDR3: TGTGCCAGCTCACCAACCGATAGCTCCTACGAGCAGTACGTC. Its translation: CASSPTDSSYEQYV.